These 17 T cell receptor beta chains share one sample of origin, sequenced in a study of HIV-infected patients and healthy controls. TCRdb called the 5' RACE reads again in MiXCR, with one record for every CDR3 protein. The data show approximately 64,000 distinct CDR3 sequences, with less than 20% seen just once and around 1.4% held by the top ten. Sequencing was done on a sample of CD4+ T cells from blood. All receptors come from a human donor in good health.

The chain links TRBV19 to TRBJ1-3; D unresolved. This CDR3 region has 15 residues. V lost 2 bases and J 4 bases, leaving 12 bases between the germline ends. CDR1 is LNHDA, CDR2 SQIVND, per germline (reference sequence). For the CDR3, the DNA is TGTGCCAGTAGTATAACTGCTCCGCCGGGAAACACCATATATTTT. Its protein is CASSITAPPGNTIYF.

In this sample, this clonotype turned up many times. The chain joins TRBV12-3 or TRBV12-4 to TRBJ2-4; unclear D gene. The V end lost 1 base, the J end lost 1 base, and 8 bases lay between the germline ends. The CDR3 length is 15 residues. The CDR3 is CASSLGHDAKNIQYF. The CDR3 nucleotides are TGTGCCAGCAGTTTAGGTCATGATGCCAAAAACATTCAGTACTTC.

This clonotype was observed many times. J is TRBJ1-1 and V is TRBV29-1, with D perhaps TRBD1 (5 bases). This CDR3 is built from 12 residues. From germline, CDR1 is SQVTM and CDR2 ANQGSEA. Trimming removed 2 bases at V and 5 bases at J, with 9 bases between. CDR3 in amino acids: CSVESGDTEAFF. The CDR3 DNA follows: TGCAGCGTTGAATCGGGGGATACTGAAGCTTTCTTT.

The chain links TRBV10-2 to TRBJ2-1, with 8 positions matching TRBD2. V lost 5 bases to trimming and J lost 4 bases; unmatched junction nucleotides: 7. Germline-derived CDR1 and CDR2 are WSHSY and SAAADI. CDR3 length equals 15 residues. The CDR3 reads CASSREGGPYNEQFF. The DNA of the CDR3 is TGCGCCAGCAGTCGGGAGGGGGGGCCTTACAATGAGCAGTTCTTC.

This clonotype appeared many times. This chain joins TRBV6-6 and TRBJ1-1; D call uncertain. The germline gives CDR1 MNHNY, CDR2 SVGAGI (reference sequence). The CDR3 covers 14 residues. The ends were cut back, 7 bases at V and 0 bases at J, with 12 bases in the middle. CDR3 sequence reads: CASIRGGMNTEAFF. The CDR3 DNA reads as TGTGCCAGCATTAGAGGAGGCATGAACACTGAAGCTTTCTTT.

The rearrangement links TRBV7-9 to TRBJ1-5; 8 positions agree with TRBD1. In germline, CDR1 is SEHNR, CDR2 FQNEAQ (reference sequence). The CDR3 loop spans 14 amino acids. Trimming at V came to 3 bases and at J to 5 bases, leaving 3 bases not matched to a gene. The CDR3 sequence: CASSFQGADQPQHF. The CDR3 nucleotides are TGTGCCAGCAGCTTCCAGGGGGCAGATCAGCCCCAGCATTTT.

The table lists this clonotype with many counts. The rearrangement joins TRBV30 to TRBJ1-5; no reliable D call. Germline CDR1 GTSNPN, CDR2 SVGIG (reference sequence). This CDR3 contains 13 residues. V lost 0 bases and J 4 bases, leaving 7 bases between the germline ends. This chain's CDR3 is CAWSVQRNQPQHF. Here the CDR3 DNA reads TGTGCCTGGAGTGTACAGAGAAATCAGCCCCAGCATTTT.

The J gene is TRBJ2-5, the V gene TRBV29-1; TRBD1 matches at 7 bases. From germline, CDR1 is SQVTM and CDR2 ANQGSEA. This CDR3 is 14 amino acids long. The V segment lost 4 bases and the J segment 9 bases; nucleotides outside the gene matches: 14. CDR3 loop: CSVVETGWSTAQYF. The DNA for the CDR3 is TGCAGCGTTGTAGAGACAGGGTGGTCGACGGCCCAGTACTTC.

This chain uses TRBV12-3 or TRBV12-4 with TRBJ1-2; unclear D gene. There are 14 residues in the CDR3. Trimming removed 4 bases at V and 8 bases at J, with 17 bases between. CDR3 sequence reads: CASSSRPTSGGYTF. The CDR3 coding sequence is TGTGCCAGCAGTTCGAGGCCCACGTCTGGGGGCTACACCTTC.

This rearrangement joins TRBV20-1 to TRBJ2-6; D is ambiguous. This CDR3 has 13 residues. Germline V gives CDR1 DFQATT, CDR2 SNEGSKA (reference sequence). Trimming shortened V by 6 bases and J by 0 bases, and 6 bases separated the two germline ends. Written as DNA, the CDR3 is TGCAGTGCCCGGAACTCTGGGGCCAACGTCCTGACTTTC. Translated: CSARNSGANVLTF.

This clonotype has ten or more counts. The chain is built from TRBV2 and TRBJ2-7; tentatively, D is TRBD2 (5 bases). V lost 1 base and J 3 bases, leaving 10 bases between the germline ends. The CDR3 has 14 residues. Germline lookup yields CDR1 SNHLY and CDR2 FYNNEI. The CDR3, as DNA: TGTGCCAGCAGTGAAGAGTGGGAGAGCTACGAGCAGTACTTC. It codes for CASSEEWESYEQYF.

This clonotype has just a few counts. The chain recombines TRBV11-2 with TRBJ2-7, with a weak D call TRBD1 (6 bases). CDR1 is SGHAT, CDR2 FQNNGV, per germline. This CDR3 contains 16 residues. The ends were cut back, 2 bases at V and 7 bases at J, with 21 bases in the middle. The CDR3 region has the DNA TGTGCCAGCAGCTTAATCCTTGACAGGCCAGTTCGAGAGCAGTACTTC. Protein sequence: CASSLILDRPVREQYF.

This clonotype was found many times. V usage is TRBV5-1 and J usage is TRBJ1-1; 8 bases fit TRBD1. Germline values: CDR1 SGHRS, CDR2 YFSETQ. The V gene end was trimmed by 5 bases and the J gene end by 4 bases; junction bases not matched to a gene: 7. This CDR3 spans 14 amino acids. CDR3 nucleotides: TGCGCCAGCAGACAAGGGACAGGTGCCACTGAAGCTTTCTTT. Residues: CASRQGTGATEAFF.

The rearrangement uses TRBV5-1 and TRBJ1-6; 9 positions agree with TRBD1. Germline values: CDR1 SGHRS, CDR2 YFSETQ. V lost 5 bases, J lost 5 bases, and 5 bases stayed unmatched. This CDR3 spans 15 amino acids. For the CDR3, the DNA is TGCGCCAGCAGACGCCGACAGGGGGATAATTCACCCCTCCACTTT. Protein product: CASRRRQGDNSPLHF. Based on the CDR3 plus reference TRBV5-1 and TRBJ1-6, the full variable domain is KAGVTQTPRYLIKTRGQQVTLSCSPISGHRSVSWYQQTPGQGLQFLFEYFSETQRNKGNFPGRFSGRQFSNSRSEMNVSTLELGDSALYLCASRRRQGDNSPLHFGNGTRLTVT.

CDR3 coding DNA: TGTGCCAGTAGTATAGCGTCCCAGGGGACATATGCAACTAATGAAAAACTGTTTTTT. Its translation is CASSIASQGTYATNEKLFF. This chain uses TRBV19 with TRBJ1-4; tentatively, D is TRBD1 (6 bases). This CDR3 has 19 residues. Deletions cut 1 base from V and 0 bases from J, with 18 bases between. The germline CDR1 and CDR2 sequences are LNHDA and SQIVND (reference sequence).

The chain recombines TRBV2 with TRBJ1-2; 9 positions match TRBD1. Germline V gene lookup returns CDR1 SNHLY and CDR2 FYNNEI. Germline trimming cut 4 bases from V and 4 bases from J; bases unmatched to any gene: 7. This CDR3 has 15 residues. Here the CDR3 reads CASSGRGTGSYGYTF. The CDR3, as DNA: TGTGCCAGCAGTGGTCGCGGGACAGGGAGCTATGGCTACACCTTC.

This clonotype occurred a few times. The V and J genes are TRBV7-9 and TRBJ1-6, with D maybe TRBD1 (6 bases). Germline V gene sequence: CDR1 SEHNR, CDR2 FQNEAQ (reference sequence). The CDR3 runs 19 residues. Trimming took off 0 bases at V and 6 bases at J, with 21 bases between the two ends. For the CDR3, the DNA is TGTGCCAGCAGCTTAGCTCTAGGTGGCAGGGGAAGAGGTAATTCACCCCTCCACTTT. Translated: CASSLALGGRGRGNSPLHF. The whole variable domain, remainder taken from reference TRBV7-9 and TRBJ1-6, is DTGVSQNPRHKITKRGQNVTFRCDPISEHNRLYWYRQTLGQGPEFLTYFQNEAQLEKSRLLSDRFSAERPKGSFSTLEIQRTEQGDSAMYLCASSLALGGRGRGNSPLHFGNGTRLTVT.